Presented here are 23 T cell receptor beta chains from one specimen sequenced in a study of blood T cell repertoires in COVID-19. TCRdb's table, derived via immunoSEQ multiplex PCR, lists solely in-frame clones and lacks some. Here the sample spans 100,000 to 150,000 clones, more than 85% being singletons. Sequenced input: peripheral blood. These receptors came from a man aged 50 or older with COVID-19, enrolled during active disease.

CDR3 amino acids: CAIRGAGVTEAFF. The CDR3 DNA follows: TGTGCCATCAGGGGAGCGGGGGTCACTGAAGCTTTCTTT. The V gene is TRBV10-3, the J gene TRBJ1-1, with TRBD1 as a possible D gene (5 bases). The CDR3 contains 13 residues. Per germline, CDR1 ENHRY and CDR2 SYGVKD. Trimming cost V 6 bases and J 4 bases, with 12 bases left between them.

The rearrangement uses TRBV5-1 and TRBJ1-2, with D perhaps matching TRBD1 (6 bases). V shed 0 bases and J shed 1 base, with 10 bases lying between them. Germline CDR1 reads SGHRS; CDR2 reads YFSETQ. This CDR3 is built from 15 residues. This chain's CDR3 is CASSLVAQGNYGYTF. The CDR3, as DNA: TGCGCCAGCAGCTTGGTTGCACAGGGTAACTATGGCTACACCTTC.

The CDR3 coding sequence is TGCGCCAGCAGCCGCCTACAGGACTACTCTGGAAACACCATATATTTT. Residues: CASSRLQDYSGNTIYF. The rearrangement links TRBV4-1 to TRBJ1-3; a possible D gene is TRBD1 (5 bases). The germline V gene has CDR1 MGHRA and CDR2 YSYEKL. With 4 bases removed from V and 0 bases from J, the gap between germline ends came to 13 bases. CDR3 length equals 16 residues.

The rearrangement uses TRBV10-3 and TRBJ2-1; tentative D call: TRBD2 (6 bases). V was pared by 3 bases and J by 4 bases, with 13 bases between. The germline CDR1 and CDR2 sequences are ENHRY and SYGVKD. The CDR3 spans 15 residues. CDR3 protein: CAISEGEEGYNEQFF. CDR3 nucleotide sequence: TGTGCCATCAGTGAAGGGGAGGAGGGTTACAATGAGCAGTTCTTC.

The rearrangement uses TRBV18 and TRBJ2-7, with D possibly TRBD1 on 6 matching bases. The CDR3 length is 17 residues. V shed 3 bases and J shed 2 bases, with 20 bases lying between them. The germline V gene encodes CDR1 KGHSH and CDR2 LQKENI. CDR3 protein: CASSPVTTGFKTYEQYF. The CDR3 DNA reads TGTGCCAGCTCACCGGTGACGACAGGCTTTAAGACCTACGAGCAGTACTTC.

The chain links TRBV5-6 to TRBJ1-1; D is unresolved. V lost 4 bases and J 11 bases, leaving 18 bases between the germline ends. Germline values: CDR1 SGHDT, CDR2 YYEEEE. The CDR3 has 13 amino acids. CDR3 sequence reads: CASSPEFDEEAFF. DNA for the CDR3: TGTGCCAGCAGCCCGGAGTTTGATGAGGAGGCTTTCTTT.

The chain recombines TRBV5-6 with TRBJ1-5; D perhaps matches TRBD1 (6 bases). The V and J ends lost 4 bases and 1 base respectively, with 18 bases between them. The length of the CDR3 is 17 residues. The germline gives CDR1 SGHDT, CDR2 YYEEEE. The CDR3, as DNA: TGTGCCAGCAGCCGAACCACAGGGTCTCGGAGCAATCAGCCCCAGCATTTT. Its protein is CASSRTTGSRSNQPQHF.

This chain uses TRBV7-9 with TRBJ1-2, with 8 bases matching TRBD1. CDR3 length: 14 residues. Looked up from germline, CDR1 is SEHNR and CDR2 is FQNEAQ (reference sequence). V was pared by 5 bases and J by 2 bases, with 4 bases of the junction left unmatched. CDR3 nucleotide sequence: TGTGCCAGCAGCCCTAGACAGGGGAACTATGGCTACACCTTC. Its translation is CASSPRQGNYGYTF.

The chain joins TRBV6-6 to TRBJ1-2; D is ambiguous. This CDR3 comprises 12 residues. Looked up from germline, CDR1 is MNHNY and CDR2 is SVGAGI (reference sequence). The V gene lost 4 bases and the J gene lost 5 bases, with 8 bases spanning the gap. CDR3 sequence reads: CASSFARYGYTF. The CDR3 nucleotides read TGTGCCAGCAGTTTCGCGCGGTATGGCTACACCTTC.

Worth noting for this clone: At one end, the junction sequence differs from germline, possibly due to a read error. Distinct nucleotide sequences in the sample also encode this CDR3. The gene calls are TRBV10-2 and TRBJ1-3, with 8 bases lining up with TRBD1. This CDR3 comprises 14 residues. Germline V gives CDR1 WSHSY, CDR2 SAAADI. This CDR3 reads CATTKTGDGNTIYF. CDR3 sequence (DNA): TGCGCCACTACAAAGACAGGGGACGGAAATACCATATATTTT.

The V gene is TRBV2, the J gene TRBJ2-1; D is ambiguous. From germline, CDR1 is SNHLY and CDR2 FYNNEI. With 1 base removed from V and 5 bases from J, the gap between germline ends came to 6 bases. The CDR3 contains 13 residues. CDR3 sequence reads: CASSEGQDNEQFF. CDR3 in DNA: TGTGCCAGCAGTGAAGGGCAGGACAATGAGCAGTTCTTC.

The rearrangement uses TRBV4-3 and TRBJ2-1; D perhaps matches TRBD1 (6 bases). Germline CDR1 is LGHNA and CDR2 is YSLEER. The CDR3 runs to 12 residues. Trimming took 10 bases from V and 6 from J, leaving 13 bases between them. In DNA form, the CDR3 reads TGCGCCAACCTTCCGACAGGCAATGAGCAGTTCTTC. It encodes CANLPTGNEQFF.

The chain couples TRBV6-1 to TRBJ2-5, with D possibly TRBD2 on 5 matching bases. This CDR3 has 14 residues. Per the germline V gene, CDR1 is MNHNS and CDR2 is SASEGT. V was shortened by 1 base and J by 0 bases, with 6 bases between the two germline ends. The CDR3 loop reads CASSEGGNQETQYF. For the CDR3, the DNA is TGTGCCAGCAGTGAAGGAGGGAACCAAGAGACCCAGTACTTC.

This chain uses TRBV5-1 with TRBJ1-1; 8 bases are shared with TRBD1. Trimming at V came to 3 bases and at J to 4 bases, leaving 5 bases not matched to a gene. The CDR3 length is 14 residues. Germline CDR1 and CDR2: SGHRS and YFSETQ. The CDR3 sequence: CASSSDRGITEAFF. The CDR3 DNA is TGCGCCAGCAGCTCAGACAGGGGAATCACTGAAGCTTTCTTT.

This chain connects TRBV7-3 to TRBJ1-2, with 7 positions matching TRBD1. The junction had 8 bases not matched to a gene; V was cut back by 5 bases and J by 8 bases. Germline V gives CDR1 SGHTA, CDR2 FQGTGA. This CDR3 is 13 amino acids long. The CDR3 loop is CASSPDRDLGYTF. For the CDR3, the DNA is TGTGCCAGCAGCCCCGACAGGGACCTCGGCTACACCTTC.

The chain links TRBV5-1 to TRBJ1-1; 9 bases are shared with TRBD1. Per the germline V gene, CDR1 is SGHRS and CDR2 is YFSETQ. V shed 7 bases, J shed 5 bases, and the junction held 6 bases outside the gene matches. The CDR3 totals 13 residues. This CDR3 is CASSSGQGTEAFF. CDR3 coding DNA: TGCGCCAGCTCTTCGGGACAGGGAACTGAAGCTTTCTTT.

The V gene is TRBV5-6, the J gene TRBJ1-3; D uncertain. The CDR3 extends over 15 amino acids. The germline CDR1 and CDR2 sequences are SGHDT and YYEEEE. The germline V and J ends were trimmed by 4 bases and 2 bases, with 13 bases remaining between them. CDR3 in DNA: TGTGCCAGCAGCCCCCGTTGGGGAGCTGGAAACACCATATATTTT. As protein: CASSPRWGAGNTIYF.

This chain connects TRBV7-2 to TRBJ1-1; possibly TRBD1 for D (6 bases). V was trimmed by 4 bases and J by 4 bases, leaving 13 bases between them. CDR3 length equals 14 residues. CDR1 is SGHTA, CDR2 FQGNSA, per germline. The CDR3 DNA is TGTGCCAGCAGCTCTAGCCGAGGGGGCACTGAAGCTTTCTTT. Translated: CASSSSRGGTEAFF. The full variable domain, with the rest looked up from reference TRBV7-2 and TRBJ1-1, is GAGVSQSPSNKVTEKGKDVELRCDPISGHTALYWYRQSLGQGLEFLIYFQGNSAPDKSGLPSDRFSAERTGGSVSTLTIQRTQQEDSAVYLCASSSSRGGTEAFFGQGTRLTVV.

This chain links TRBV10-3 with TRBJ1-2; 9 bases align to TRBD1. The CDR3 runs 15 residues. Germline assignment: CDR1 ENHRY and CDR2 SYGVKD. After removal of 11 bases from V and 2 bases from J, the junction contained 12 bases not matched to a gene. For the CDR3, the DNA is TGTGCCGCGGGGGTTTCGGGACAGGGCAACTATGGCTACACCTTC. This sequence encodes CAAGVSGQGNYGYTF.

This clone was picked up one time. The CDR3: CAWTYKGPPGDTEQFF. The CDR3 nucleotides read TGTGCCTGGACTTATAAAGGCCCGCCAGGGGATACTGAGCAGTTCTTC. V and J are TRBV30 and TRBJ2-1, with D possibly matching TRBD1 (6 bases). The CDR3 spans 16 residues. Trimming pared 4 bases from V and 9 bases from J, leaving 25 bases between. From germline, CDR1 is GTSNPN and CDR2 SVGIG (reference sequence).

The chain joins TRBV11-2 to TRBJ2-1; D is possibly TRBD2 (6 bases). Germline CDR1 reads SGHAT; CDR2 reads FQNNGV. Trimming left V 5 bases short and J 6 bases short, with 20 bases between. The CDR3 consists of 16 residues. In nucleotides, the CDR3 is TGTGCCAGCAGCCCCCTCCGGGAGAATCTGGGCAATGAGCAGTTCTTC. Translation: CASSPLRENLGNEQFF.

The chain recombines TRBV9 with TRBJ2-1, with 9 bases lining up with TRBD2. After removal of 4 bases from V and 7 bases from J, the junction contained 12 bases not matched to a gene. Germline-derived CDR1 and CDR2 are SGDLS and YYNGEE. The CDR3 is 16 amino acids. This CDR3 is CASSPRGAGGANEQFF. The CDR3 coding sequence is TGTGCCAGCAGCCCCAGGGGAGCGGGAGGAGCAAATGAGCAGTTCTTC.

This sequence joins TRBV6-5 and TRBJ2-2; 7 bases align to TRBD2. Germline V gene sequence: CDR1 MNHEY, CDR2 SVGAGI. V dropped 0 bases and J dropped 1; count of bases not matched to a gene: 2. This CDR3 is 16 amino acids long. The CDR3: CASSYSTSRNTGELFF. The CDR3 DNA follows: TGTGCCAGCAGTTACTCGACTAGCAGGAACACCGGGGAGCTGTTTTTT.